This TCR beta chain was obtained from a study of beta chain features in type 1 diabetes. Trimming took off 5 bases at V and 2 bases at J, with 8 bases between the two ends. This CDR3 has 13 residues. The germline V gene has CDR1 MDHEN and CDR2 SYDVKM. Every isolated RNA sample was fully reverse transcribed, so sequencing captured expressed TCRB transcripts. Only in-frame clones appear in the TCRdb table, and some are missing; sequencing was by immunoSEQ multiplex PCR. The data contain fewer than 900,000 clones, around a sixth of them singletons. Sequenced input: naive CD4+ T cells from blood. This TCR derives from a woman under 30 in good health. The genes are TRBV28 and TRBJ2-3; D perhaps matches TRBD1 (6 bases). The DNA for the CDR3 is TGTGCCAGCAGTGGGGGCTCCACAGATACGCAGTATTTT. This gives the protein CASSGGSTDTQYF. Based on the CDR3 plus reference TRBV28 and TRBJ2-3, the full variable domain is DVKVTQSSRYLVKRTGEKVFLECVQDMDHENMFWYRQDPGLGLRLIYFSYDVKMKEKGDIPEGYSVSREKKERFSLILESASTNQTSMYLCASSGGSTDTQYFGPGTRLTVL.